This T cell receptor beta chain was sequenced during a study of blood T cells in healthy people across ages. Study findings and constraints: Among long-lived donors, naive CD4+ cells were more numerous and diversity higher than in aged donors. Roughly linearly, TCR beta diversity per million T cells fell as age increased.

It was with a sample-barcoded 5' primer and a J-beta primer mix that a second PCR of roughly 6 to 12 cycles was run. TCRdb processed the 5' RACE reads anew with MiXCR; each CDR3 protein has one entry. This table holds 1.6 million or so distinct CDR3 sequences, about 31% found once. The CDR3 runs 14 residues. CDR1 and CDR2 (germline): DFQATT, SNEGSKA (reference sequence). Comments on this clonotype: Its antigen is unknown.

The V and J genes are TRBV20-1 and TRBJ2-4; TRBD2 matches 7 bases. The J call may be faulty, since TRBJ2-7 better matches the DNA end. What was sequenced was blood. The clonotype was recovered from a woman aged 25 to 39 in good health. The CDR3 loop reads CSAKPRGGSYEQYF. The DNA for the CDR3 is TGCAGTGCTAAGCCGCGCGGGGGCTCCTACGAGCAGTACTTC.